What follows describes a single T cell receptor beta chain. V was clipped by 4 bases and J by 2 bases; unmatched bases: 8. The CDR3 length is 15 residues. Germline V CDR1 and CDR2: MNHNS, SASEGT. Profiling relied on immunoSEQ multiplex PCR, and the TCRdb table lists in-frame clones only, not all of them. The table records about 52,000 clones, nearly 85% of them present only once. Each patient presented with locally advanced or metastatic urothelial carcinoma. This specimen comes from a study of PD-L1 blockade in urothelial cancer. Whole-study context: Blood was evaluated 3 weeks (second dose) and 6 weeks after therapy began. Counts from blood samples showed a median of roughly 140,000 T cells.

This TCR was sampled from a middle-aged man with urothelial cancer. Here the sequenced sample was PBMCs, taken around atezolizumab (anti-PD-L1) treatment. The chain recombines TRBV6-1 with TRBJ2-7; TRBD1 aligns across 7 bases. CDR3 region: CASSARDRGTYEQYF. CDR3 nucleotides: TGTGCCAGCAGTGCCCGGGACAGAGGAACCTACGAGCAGTACTTC.